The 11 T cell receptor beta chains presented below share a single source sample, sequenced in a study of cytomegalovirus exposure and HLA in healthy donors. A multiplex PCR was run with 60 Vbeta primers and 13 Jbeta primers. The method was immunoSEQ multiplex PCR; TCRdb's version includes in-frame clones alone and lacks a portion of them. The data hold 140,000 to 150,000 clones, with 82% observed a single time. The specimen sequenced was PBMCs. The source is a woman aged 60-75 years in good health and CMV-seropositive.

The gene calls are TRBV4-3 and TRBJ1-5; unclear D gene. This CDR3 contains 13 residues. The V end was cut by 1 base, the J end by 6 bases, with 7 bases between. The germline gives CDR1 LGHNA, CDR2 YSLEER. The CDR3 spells CASSQGRAQPQHF. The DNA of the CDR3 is TGCGCCAGCAGCCAAGGGAGGGCTCAGCCCCAGCATTTT.

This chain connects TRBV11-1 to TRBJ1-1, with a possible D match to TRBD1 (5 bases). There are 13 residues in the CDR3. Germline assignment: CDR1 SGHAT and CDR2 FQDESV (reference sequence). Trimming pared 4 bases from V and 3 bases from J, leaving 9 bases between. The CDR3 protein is CASSSQEHTEAFF. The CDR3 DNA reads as TGTGCCAGCAGCTCACAGGAACACACTGAAGCTTTCTTT.

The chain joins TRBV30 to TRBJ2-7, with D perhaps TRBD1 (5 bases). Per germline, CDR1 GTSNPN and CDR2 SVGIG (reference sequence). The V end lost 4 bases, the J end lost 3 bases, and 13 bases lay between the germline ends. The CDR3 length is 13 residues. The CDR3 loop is CAWKDKSNYEQYF. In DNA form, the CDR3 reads TGTGCCTGGAAGGACAAGAGTAACTACGAGCAGTACTTC.

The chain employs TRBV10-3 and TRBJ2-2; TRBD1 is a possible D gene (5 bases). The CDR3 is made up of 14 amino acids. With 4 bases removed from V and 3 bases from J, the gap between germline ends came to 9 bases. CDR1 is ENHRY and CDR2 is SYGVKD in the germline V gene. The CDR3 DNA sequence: TGTGCCATCAGTGTTTCCAGGGACACCGGGGAGCTGTTTTTT. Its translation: CAISVSRDTGELFF.

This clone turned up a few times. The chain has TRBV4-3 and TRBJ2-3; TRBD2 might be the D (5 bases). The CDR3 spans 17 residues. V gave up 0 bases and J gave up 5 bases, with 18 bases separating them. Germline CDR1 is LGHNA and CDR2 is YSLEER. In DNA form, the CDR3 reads TGCGCCAGCAGCCAAGAAGCGGAAACTTATATGGGAGATACGCAGTATTTT. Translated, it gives CASSQEAETYMGDTQYF.

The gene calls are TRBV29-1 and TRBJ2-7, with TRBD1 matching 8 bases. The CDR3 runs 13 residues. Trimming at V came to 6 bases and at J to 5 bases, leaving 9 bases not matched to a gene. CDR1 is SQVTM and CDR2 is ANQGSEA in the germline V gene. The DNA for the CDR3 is TGCAGCGTCTCCGGGACAGGCCCTGACGAGCAGTACTTC. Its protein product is CSVSGTGPDEQYF.

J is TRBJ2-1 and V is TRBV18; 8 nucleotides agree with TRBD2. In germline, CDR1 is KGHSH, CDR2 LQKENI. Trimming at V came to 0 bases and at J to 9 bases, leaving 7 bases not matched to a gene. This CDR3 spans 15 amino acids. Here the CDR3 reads CASSPPLGAGVEQFF. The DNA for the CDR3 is TGTGCCAGCTCACCACCACTCGGAGCGGGAGTTGAGCAGTTCTTC.

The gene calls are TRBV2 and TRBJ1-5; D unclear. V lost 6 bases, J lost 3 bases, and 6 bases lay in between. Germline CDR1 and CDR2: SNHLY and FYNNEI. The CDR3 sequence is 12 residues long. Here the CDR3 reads CASRQTNQPQHF. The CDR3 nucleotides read TGTGCCAGCAGACAGACCAATCAGCCCCAGCATTTT.

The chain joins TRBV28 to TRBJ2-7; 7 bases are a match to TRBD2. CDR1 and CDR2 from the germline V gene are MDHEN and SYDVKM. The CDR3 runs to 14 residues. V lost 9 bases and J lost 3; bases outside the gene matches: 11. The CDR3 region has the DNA TGTGCCAGTAGGATCTTCCGCGGGAGCTACGAGCAGTACTTC. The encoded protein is CASRIFRGSYEQYF.

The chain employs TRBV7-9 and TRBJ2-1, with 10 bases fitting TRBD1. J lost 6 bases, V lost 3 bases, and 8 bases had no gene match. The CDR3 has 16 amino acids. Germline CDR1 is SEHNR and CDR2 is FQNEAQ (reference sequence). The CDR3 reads CASSLRQGALGNEQFF. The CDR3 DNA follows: TGTGCCAGCAGCTTGCGACAGGGGGCGCTTGGCAATGAGCAGTTCTTC.

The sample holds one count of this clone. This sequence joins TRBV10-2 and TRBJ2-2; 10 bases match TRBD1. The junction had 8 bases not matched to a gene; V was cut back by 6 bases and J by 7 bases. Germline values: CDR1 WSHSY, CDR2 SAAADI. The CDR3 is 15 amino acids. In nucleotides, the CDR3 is TGCGCCAGCAGCATGACAGGGGGCGCAGACGGGGAGCTGTTTTTT. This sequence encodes CASSMTGGADGELFF.